This note documents a single T cell receptor beta chain sequence. Its antigen is not identified. The data were taken from a study of shared clonotypes between healthy human individuals. Naive CD4+ cells were CD45RA-selected; the remaining cells were memory. CDR1 SNHLY and CDR2 FYNNEI come from the germline V gene. The CDR3 length is 13 residues. V was cut by 8 bases and J by 11 bases, with 19 bases left in between. Measured with immunoSEQ multiplex PCR; TCRdb has only the in-frame clones, and not every one. The sample records about 1.5 million clones, around 98% being singletons. Study conclusions and caveats: Memory subsets had estimated richness that was generally smaller than that of naive subsets.

The V gene is TRBV2, the J gene TRBJ2-1; D is ambiguous. The material sequenced was naive CD4+ T cells sorted from blood. Regarding subset: CD45RA+ positively selected. The clonotype was recovered from a man in his thirties or forties in good health. CDR3 DNA: TGTGCCAGCCTCCCAGTTAGGGAAGCTCAGCAGTTCTTC. Protein: CASLPVREAQQFF. Based on the CDR3 plus reference TRBV2 and TRBJ2-1, the full variable domain is EPEVTQTPSHQVTQMGQEVILRCVPISNHLYFYWYRQILGQKVEFLVSFYNNEISEKSEIFDDQFSVERPDGSNFTLKIRSTKLEDSAMYFCASLPVREAQQFFGPGTRLTVL.